This record covers a single T cell receptor beta chain. Germline V CDR1 and CDR2: SEHNR, FQNEAQ (reference sequence). The CDR3 runs 15 residues. Trimming left V 1 base short and J 4 bases short, with 13 bases between. Some clones are missing from TCRdb's copy, which holds only in-frame ones; the method was immunoSEQ multiplex PCR. The table includes approximately 150,000 clones, 85% to 95% detected once. This sample was taken from a study of T cell responses to AZD1222 COVID-19 vaccine. This chain joins TRBV7-9 and TRBJ1-1; weak D call: TRBD1 (5 bases). The receptor comes from an adult in good health. The specimen was peripheral blood, collected on day 0 of AZD1222 vaccination. The CDR3, as DNA: TGTGCCAGCAGCTTAGTTACAGGTTCGGGCACTGAAGCTTTCTTT. This gives the protein CASSLVTGSGTEAFF.